Here is one T cell receptor beta chain with its context. This sample is part of a study of blood T cell repertoires in COVID-19. Study summary: Spain, Italy and the United States supplied samples that represented acute and convalescent COVID-19. PBMCs, B-cell-depleted T cells, or T cells were the source of the cDNA or gDNA that made up the material.

As handled by the study authors: Cell counts per sample came from amplifying reference gene primers. Produced via immunoSEQ multiplex PCR; TCRdb's table is partial and in-frame only. The V and J calls and clone size are taken from that table; D and trimming were inferred from the DNA. The sample has 59,000 or so clones, less than 75% seen once; the top ten hold more than 15%. Germline loops: CDR1 SGHDT, CDR2 YYEEEE. V shed 1 base and J shed 4 bases, with 15 bases lying between them. The CDR3 runs 16 residues. The clonotype was recovered from a woman between 50 and 59 years old with active or convalescent COVID-19. The chain combines TRBV5-6 with TRBJ1-3, with a tentative D call TRBD1 (5 bases). The sample comprised peripheral blood. For the CDR3, the DNA is TGTGCCAGCAGCTTGCCCCTTTTGGGGCGAGGAAACACCATATATTTT. As protein: CASSLPLLGRGNTIYF.